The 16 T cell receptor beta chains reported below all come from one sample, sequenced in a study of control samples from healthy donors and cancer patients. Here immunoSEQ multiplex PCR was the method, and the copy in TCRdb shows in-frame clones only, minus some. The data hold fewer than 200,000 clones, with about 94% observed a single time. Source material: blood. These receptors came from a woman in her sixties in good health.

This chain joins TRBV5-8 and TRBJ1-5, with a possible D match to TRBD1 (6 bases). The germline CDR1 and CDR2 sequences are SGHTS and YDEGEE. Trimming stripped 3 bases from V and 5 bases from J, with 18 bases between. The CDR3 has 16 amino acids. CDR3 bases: TGTGCCAGCAGCTGGGACCCGGGGGCAGGGGATCAGCCCCAGCATTTT. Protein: CASSWDPGAGDQPQHF.

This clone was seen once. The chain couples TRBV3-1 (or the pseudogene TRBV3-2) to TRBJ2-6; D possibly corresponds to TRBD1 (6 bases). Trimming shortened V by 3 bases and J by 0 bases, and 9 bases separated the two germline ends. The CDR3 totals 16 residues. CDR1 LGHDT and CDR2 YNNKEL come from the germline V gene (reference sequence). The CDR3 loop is CASSQEQGSGANVLTF. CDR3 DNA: TGTGCCAGCAGCCAGGAACAGGGCTCTGGGGCCAACGTCCTGACTTTC.

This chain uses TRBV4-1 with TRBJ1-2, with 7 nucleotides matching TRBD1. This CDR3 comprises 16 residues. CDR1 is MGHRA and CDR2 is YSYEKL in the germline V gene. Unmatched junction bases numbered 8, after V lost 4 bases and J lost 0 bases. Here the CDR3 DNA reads TGCGCCAGCAGCCCACGACAGGGTGAAACTAACTATGGCTACACCTTC. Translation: CASSPRQGETNYGYTF.

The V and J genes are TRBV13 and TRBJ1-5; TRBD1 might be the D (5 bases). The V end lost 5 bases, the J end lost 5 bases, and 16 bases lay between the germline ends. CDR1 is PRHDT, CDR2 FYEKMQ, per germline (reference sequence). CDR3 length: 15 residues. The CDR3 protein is CASSQRKDTHQPQHF. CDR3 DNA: TGTGCCAGCAGCCAAAGGAAGGACACCCATCAGCCCCAGCATTTT.

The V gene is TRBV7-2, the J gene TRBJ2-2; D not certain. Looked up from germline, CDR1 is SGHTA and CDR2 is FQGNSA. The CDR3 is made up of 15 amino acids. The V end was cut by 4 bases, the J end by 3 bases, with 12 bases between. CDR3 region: CASSSPTTYTGELFF. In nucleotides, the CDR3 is TGTGCCAGCAGCTCCCCAACCACCTACACCGGGGAGCTGTTTTTT.

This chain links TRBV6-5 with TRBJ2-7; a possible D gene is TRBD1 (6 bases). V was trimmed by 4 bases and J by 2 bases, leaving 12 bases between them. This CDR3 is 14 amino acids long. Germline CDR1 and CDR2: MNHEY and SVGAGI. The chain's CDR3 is CASSSDSPPYEQYF. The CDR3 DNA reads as TGTGCCAGCAGTTCGGACAGCCCACCCTACGAGCAGTACTTC.

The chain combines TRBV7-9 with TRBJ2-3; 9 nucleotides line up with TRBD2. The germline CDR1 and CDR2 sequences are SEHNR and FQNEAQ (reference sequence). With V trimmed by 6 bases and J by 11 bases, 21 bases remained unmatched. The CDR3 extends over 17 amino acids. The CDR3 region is CASRGPSWASGEPGQYF. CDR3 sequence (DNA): TGTGCCAGCAGGGGCCCCTCTTGGGCTAGCGGGGAACCCGGGCAGTATTTT.

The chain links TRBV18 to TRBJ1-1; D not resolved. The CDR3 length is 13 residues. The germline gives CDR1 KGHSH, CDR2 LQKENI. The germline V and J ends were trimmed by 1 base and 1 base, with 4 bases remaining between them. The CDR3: CASSPQENTEAFF. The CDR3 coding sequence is TGTGCCAGCTCACCACAGGAGAACACTGAAGCTTTCTTT.

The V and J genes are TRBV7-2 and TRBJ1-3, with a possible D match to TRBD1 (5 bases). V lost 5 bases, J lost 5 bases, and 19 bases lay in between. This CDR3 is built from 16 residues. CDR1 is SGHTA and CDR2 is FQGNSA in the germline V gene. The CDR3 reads CASSLTGLFFRNTIYF. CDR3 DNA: TGTGCCAGCAGCCTCACGGGACTTTTCTTTAGAAACACCATATATTTT.

The DNA of the CDR3 is TGTGCCTGGACTCGAGGGAGCTCCTATAATTCACCCCTCCACTTT. It translates to CAWTRGSSYNSPLHF. The chain recombines TRBV30 with TRBJ1-6; D is undetermined. V gave up 4 bases and J gave up 0 bases, with 10 bases separating them. CDR3 length: 15 amino acids. Germline V gene data show CDR1 as GTSNPN and CDR2 as SVGIG (reference sequence).

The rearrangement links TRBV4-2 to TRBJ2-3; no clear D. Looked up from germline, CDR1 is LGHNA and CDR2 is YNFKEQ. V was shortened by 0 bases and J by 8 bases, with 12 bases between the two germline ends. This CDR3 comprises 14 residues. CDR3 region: CASSQDSSPSTQYF. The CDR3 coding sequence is TGTGCCAGCAGCCAAGATTCCTCTCCCTCTACGCAGTATTTT.

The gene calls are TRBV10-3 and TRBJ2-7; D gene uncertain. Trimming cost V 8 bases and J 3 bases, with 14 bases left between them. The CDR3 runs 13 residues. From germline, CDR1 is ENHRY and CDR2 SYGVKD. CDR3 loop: CAIQKGGDYEQYF. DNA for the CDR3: TGTGCCATCCAAAAGGGTGGGGACTACGAGCAGTACTTC.

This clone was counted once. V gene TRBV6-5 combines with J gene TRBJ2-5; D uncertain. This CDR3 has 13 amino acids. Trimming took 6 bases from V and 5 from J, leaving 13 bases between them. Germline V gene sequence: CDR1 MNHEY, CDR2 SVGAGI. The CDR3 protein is CASRTWVSETQYF. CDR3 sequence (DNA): TGTGCCAGCAGGACTTGGGTCTCGGAGACCCAGTACTTC.

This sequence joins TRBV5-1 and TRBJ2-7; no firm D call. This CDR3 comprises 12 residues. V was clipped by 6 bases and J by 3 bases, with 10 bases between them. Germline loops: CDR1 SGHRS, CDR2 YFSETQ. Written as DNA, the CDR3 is TGCGCCAGCAACAACAACGACTACGAGCAGTACTTC. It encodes CASNNNDYEQYF.

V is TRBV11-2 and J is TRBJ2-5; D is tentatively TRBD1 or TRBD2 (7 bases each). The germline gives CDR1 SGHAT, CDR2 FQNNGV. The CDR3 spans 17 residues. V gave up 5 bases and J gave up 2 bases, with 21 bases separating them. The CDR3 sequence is CASSKGPPGGGQETQYF. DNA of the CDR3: TGTGCCAGCAGCAAAGGCCCCCCAGGGGGGGGGCAAGAGACCCAGTACTTC.

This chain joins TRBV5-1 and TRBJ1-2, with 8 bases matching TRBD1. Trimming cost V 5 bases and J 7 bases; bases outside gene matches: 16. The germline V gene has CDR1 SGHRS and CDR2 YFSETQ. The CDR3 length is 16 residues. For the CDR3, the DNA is TGCGCCAGCAGGATGGGGTTTGGGCAGGGGGCTTTTGGCTACACCTTC. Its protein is CASRMGFGQGAFGYTF.